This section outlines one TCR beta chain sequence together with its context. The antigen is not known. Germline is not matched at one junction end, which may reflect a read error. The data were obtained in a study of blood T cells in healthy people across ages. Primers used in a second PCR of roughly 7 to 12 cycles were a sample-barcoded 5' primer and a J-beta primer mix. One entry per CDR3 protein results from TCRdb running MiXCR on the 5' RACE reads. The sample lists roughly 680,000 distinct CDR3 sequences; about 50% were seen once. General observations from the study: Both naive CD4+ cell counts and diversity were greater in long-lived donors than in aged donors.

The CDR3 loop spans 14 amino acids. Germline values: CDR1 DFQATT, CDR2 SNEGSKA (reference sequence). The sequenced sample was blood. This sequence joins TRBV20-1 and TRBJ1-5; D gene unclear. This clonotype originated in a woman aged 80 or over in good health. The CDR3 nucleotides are TGCAGTGCTAGACCGGTGAATAGCAGTCAGCCCCAGCATTTT. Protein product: CSARPVNSSQPQHF.